Following are 26 T cell receptor beta chains from one sample sequenced in a study of blood T cell repertoires in COVID-19. This table comes from immunoSEQ multiplex PCR, and its TCRdb copy is limited to in-frame clones, with some not included. The table includes about 240,000 clones, 70% to 90% detected once. The sequencing input was PBMCs or T cells enriched from blood (not recorded which). These receptors originate from a woman aged 35 to 49 with acute COVID-19.

The CDR3 loop reads CASSQDWADYGYTF. The CDR3 DNA reads TGTGCCAGCAGCCAAGATTGGGCCGACTATGGCTACACCTTC. The chain links TRBV3-1 (or the pseudogene TRBV3-2) to TRBJ1-2; no firm D call. The CDR3 loop spans 14 amino acids. Trimming removed 0 bases from V and 3 bases from J, with 8 bases in between. Germline V lookup: CDR1 LGHDT, CDR2 YNNKEL (reference sequence).

The chain employs TRBV3-1 (or the pseudogene TRBV3-2) and TRBJ2-4; possible D gene TRBD1, 5 bases. CDR3 length: 12 amino acids. Germline CDR1 is LGHDT and CDR2 is YNNKEL (reference sequence). V was cut by 3 bases and J by 9 bases, with 9 bases left in between. The CDR3 sequence is CASSQTVGIQYF. CDR3 coding DNA: TGTGCCAGCAGCCAGACAGTTGGCATTCAGTACTTC.

This clone appeared a few times. The chain is built from TRBV19 and TRBJ1-5; TRBD1 might be the D (6 bases). The germline gives CDR1 LNHDA, CDR2 SQIVND (reference sequence). V was clipped by 8 bases and J by 0 bases, with 11 bases between them. The CDR3 spans 14 residues. CDR3 loop: CASGQQYSNQPQHF. The CDR3 DNA reads as TGTGCCAGTGGACAGCAGTATAGCAATCAGCCCCAGCATTTT.

V and J are TRBV3-1 (or the pseudogene TRBV3-2) and TRBJ1-5; D remains unclear. The germline V gene has CDR1 LGHDT and CDR2 YNNKEL (reference sequence). The germline V and J ends were trimmed by 0 bases and 6 bases, with 9 bases remaining between them. The CDR3 runs to 14 residues. This CDR3 is CASSQDGTGQPQHF. CDR3 DNA: TGTGCCAGCAGCCAAGATGGTACGGGTCAGCCCCAGCATTTT.

This chain joins TRBV6-1 and TRBJ2-7; the match to TRBD1 covers 8 bases. Germline assignment: CDR1 MNHNS and CDR2 SASEGT. The V and J ends lost 1 base and 1 base, in that order; junction bases with no gene match: 6. The CDR3 runs 16 residues. CDR3 nucleotide sequence: TGTGCCAGCAGTGAAGAAGAGGGGACAGGATCCTACGAGCAGTACTTC. Its translation is CASSEEEGTGSYEQYF.

This clone was recorded only once. For the CDR3, the DNA is TGTGCCAGCAGTGACACCACAGGGGGCGCGAGGTACGAGCAGTACTTC. The encoded protein is CASSDTTGGARYEQYF. This chain connects TRBV25-1 to TRBJ2-7; 9 nucleotides line up with TRBD1. Per the germline V gene, CDR1 is MGHDK and CDR2 is SYGVNS. V shed 3 bases and J 4 bases; nucleotides not matched to a gene: 10. The CDR3 runs 16 residues.

The V call is TRBV12-3 or TRBV12-4, the J call TRBJ2-3; no definite D call. V gave up 4 bases and J gave up 6 bases, with 8 bases separating them. The CDR3 sequence is 12 residues long. Here the CDR3 reads CASSSRSDTQYF. The CDR3 DNA reads as TGTGCCAGCAGTTCCCGTTCGGATACGCAGTATTTT.

The chain uses TRBV25-1 and TRBJ2-1; no clear D gene. The length of the CDR3 is 12 residues. V gave up 2 bases and J gave up 10 bases, with 9 bases separating them. The germline V gene has CDR1 MGHDK and CDR2 SYGVNS. The CDR3 coding sequence is TGTGCCAGCAGTGAAAAGCGCTGGGAGCAGTTCTTC. Protein product: CASSEKRWEQFF.

The rearrangement uses TRBV25-1 and TRBJ2-7, with 7 bases that match TRBD1. V was clipped by 1 base and J by 3 bases; unmatched bases: 6. The CDR3 loop spans 15 amino acids. Germline V gene lookup returns CDR1 MGHDK and CDR2 SYGVNS. The CDR3 sequence is CASSESDRRRYEQYF. Here the CDR3 DNA reads TGTGCCAGCAGTGAATCGGACAGGAGACGCTACGAGCAGTACTTC.

There are a few counts of this clone. The CDR3 loop is CASSQGDYGYTF. The CDR3, as DNA: TGTGCCAGCAGCCAAGGAGACTATGGCTACACCTTC. The rearrangement joins TRBV3-1 (or the pseudogene TRBV3-2) to TRBJ1-2; D is uncertain. The CDR3 has 12 residues. V was trimmed by 1 base and J by 3 bases, leaving 3 bases between them. Germline CDR1 and CDR2: LGHDT and YNNKEL (reference sequence).

The rearrangement links TRBV27 to TRBJ2-7; a possible D gene is TRBD1 (6 bases). CDR1 and CDR2 from the germline V gene are MNHEY and SMNVEV (reference sequence). This CDR3 has 17 amino acids. V was shortened by 2 bases and J by 2 bases, with 19 bases between the two germline ends. In DNA form, the CDR3 reads TGTGCCAGCAGTTTAAAATATCGCTGGACAGACGCCTACGAGCAGTACTTC. Its translation: CASSLKYRWTDAYEQYF.

The J gene is TRBJ2-7, the V gene TRBV7-3, with 7 bases aligning to TRBD1. The CDR3 totals 12 residues. V lost 5 bases and J lost 7; bases outside the gene matches: 5. Germline V gene data show CDR1 as SGHTA and CDR2 as FQGTGA. Written as DNA, the CDR3 is TGTGCCAGCAGCCCGCGACAGGGTGAGCAGTACTTC. It codes for CASSPRQGEQYF.

J is TRBJ2-1 and V is TRBV27, with D possibly matching TRBD2 (6 bases). V was pared by 3 bases and J by 4 bases, with 10 bases between. From germline, CDR1 is MNHEY and CDR2 SMNVEV (reference sequence). This CDR3 has 14 amino acids. This CDR3 reads CASSLREGYNEQFF. CDR3 in DNA: TGTGCCAGCAGTTTGCGGGAAGGATACAATGAGCAGTTCTTC.

This clone was seen once. This sequence joins TRBV27 and TRBJ1-6; maybe TRBD1 (5 bases). Trimming removed 5 bases at V and 0 bases at J, with 11 bases between. The CDR3 covers 16 residues. The germline V gene encodes CDR1 MNHEY and CDR2 SMNVEV (reference sequence). The CDR3 here is CASSRSDSSYNSPLHF. CDR3 coding DNA: TGTGCCAGCAGTCGGTCAGACAGCTCCTATAATTCACCCCTCCACTTT.

The genes are TRBV11-3 and TRBJ2-2; TRBD1 is a possible D gene (5 bases). The V gene's germline CDR1 is SGHNT and CDR2 YENEEA. Trimming removed 1 base from V and 5 bases from J, with 11 bases in between. The CDR3 length is 15 residues. The CDR3 sequence is CASSLVATVTGELFF. DNA for the CDR3: TGTGCCAGCAGCTTAGTGGCGACAGTAACCGGGGAGCTGTTTTTT. The whole variable domain, filled in from reference TRBV11-3 and TRBJ2-2, reads EAGVVQSPRYKIIEKKQPVAFWCNPISGHNTLYWYLQNLGQGPELLIRYENEEAVDDSQLPKDRFSAERLKGVDSTLKIQPAELGDSAVYLCASSLVATVTGELFFGEGSRLTVL.

The V gene is TRBV29-1, the J gene TRBJ2-7, with unresolved D. The germline V gene has CDR1 SQVTM and CDR2 ANQGSEA. The CDR3 loop spans 11 amino acids. Trimming shortened V by 2 bases and J by 6 bases, and 8 bases separated the two germline ends. The CDR3 region is CSVEFRGEQYF. The CDR3 DNA follows: TGCAGCGTTGAATTCAGAGGCGAGCAGTACTTC.

The chain links TRBV19 to TRBJ2-3; TRBD2 matches at 8 bases. Germline trimming cut 5 bases from V and 1 base from J; bases unmatched to any gene: 8. The CDR3 runs 16 residues. Germline CDR1 LNHDA, CDR2 SQIVND (reference sequence). Written as DNA, the CDR3 is TGTGCCAGTAGTGGCTTAGCGGGAAGTCGCACAGATACGCAGTATTTT. Translation gives CASSGLAGSRTDTQYF.

In its sample, this clone was seen once. This sequence joins TRBV27 and TRBJ2-3; D is uncertain. The CDR3 loop spans 15 amino acids. Trimming shortened V by 6 bases and J by 6 bases, and 19 bases separated the two germline ends. CDR1 and CDR2 (germline): MNHEY, SMNVEV (reference sequence). CDR3: CASRLVGLRSDTQYF. The CDR3 DNA reads as TGTGCCAGCAGGCTCGTCGGGTTGAGATCTGATACGCAGTATTTT.

This chain uses TRBV7-9 with TRBJ2-7; D gene uncertain. The CDR3 loop spans 12 amino acids. Germline CDR1 reads SEHNR; CDR2 reads FQNEAQ (reference sequence). The V end was cut by 5 bases, the J end by 4 bases, with 9 bases between. The CDR3 DNA follows: TGTGCCAGCAGCCTAGGTAGTTACGAGCAGTACTTC. As protein: CASSLGSYEQYF.

The chain recombines TRBV5-5 with TRBJ2-2; 11 bases agree with TRBD2. The CDR3 sequence is 18 residues long. Trimming took 3 bases from V and 4 from J; bases not matched to a gene: 11. Germline CDR1 and CDR2: SGHKS and YYEKEE (reference sequence). The chain's CDR3 is CASSSAPLAGDLTGELFF. The CDR3 DNA reads TGTGCCAGCAGCTCGGCCCCACTAGCGGGAGATCTCACCGGGGAGCTGTTTTTT.

In this sample, this clone turned up once. This CDR3 is CASSFSLAAAFETQYF. CDR3 sequence (DNA): TGTGCCAGCAGCTTTTCTCTAGCGGCTGCATTTGAGACCCAGTACTTC. V and J are TRBV5-6 and TRBJ2-5; 7 positions match TRBD2. The CDR3 is made up of 16 amino acids. Germline values: CDR1 SGHDT, CDR2 YYEEEE. After removal of 2 bases from V and 5 bases from J, the junction contained 12 bases not matched to a gene. Based on the CDR3 plus reference TRBV5-6 and TRBJ2-5, the full variable domain is DAGVTQSPTHLIKTRGQQVTLRCSPKSGHDTVSWYQQALGQGPQFIFQYYEEEERQRGNFPDRFSGHQFPNYSSELNVNALLLGDSALYLCASSFSLAAAFETQYFGPGTRLLVL.

J is TRBJ1-5 and V is TRBV6-5; 9 bases are shared with TRBD1. The length of the CDR3 is 14 residues. The junction had 5 bases not matched to a gene; V was cut back by 4 bases and J by 7 bases. The germline V gene encodes CDR1 MNHEY and CDR2 SVGAGI. In nucleotides, the CDR3 is TGTGCCAGCAGTTTGACAGGGGGACGACAGCCCCAGCATTTT. Encoded protein: CASSLTGGRQPQHF.

This chain links TRBV11-1 with TRBJ1-6; perhaps TRBD1 as D (5 bases). The CDR3 is 14 residues long. Deletions cut 3 bases from V and 6 bases from J, with 9 bases between. Germline-derived CDR1 and CDR2 are SGHAT and FQDESV (reference sequence). CDR3 amino acids: CASSLSGINSPLHF. DNA of the CDR3: TGTGCCAGCAGCTTGTCAGGGATTAATTCACCCCTCCACTTT.

The V gene is TRBV19, the J gene TRBJ2-7; D gene ambiguous. The germline V gene has CDR1 LNHDA and CDR2 SQIVND (reference sequence). V was shortened by 3 bases and J by 2 bases, with 8 bases between the two germline ends. The CDR3 is made up of 13 amino acids. In nucleotides, the CDR3 is TGTGCCAGTAGTATGAACTCCCCCTACGAGCAGTACTTC. This encodes CASSMNSPYEQYF.

The genes are TRBV9 and TRBJ2-3, with 15 bases fitting TRBD2. The length of the CDR3 is 17 residues. With 4 bases clipped from V and 3 bases from J, the junction kept 6 bases outside the gene matches. Germline loops: CDR1 SGDLS, CDR2 YYNGEE. Here the CDR3 reads CASSYGLAGGTTDTQYF. In DNA form, the CDR3 reads TGTGCCAGCAGCTACGGACTAGCGGGAGGGACGACAGATACGCAGTATTTT. Variable domain in full (rest from reference TRBV9 and TRBJ2-3): DSGVTQTPKHLITATGQRVTLRCSPRSGDLSVYWYQQSLDQGLQFLIQYYNGEERAKGNILERFSAQQFPDLHSELNLSSLELGDSALYFCASSYGLAGGTTDTQYFGPGTRLTVL.

This clone occurred once. This sequence joins TRBV28 and TRBJ1-3, with TRBD1 identical over 7 bases. Germline CDR1 is MDHEN and CDR2 is SYDVKM. This CDR3 spans 16 amino acids. V trimming: 6 bases; J trimming: 4 bases; junction bases outside the gene matches: 12. CDR3 residues: CASSRRGRGAGNTIYF. CDR3 DNA sequence: TGTGCCAGCAGCCGCCGCGGCAGGGGGGCCGGAAACACCATATATTTT.